This T cell receptor beta chain appears in the sequencing data of a study of naive and memory T cell subsets. Study-wide findings and caveats: Potentially, T cell activation and differentiation skew this RNA-based measurement.

V lost 5 bases to trimming and J lost 0 bases; unmatched junction nucleotides: 5. This CDR3 is built from 15 residues. The germline V gene encodes CDR1 MDHEN and CDR2 SYDVKM. This clonotype was detected ten times or more. Its antigen is still unknown. An oligonucleotide containing a UMI was ligated to the 3' end of TCR cDNA. RNA was extracted from around 2.7 ml of whole blood of healthy adults. Cells were not sorted; total RNA input targeted about 1 to 1000 ng. Amplification of ligated cDNA took four PCR rounds with SP2 and nested alpha and beta constant primers. For blood and skin samples, reverse transcription used TCR alpha and beta constant primers. One entry per CDR3 protein results from TCRdb running MiXCR on the 5' RACE reads. This sample has about 57,000 distinct CDR3 sequences, with 6.5% to 8.5% found just once.

The clonotype originates from a female donor in good health. This chain uses TRBV28 with TRBJ2-3; 7 bases match TRBD2. The CDR3 spells CASSVLAASTDTQYF. The CDR3 DNA reads TGTGCCAGCAGTGTTCTAGCGGCTAGCACAGATACGCAGTATTTT.